This T cell receptor (beta chain) was obtained from a study of PD-1 blockade in classical Hodgkin lymphoma. Study results and limitations: Newly diagnosed patients were said to have less baseline TCR diversity than healthy donors did.

Note on this clone: Its antigen is not identified.

Time point noted: newly diagnosed, previously untreated cHL patient sample. Magnetic negative selection served to purify CD4+ T cells out of PBMCs that had been thawed. Untreated, newly diagnosed classical Hodgkin lymphoma PBMCs were used for comparison. With 7 bases clipped from V and 3 bases from J, the junction kept 7 bases outside the gene matches. The CDR3 totals 13 residues. In germline, CDR1 is GTSNPN, CDR2 SVGIG (reference sequence). Assay used: immunoSEQ multiplex PCR; TCRdb lists only in-frame clones, some missing. The sample records some 23,000 clones, about 89% being singletons. V is TRBV30 and J is TRBJ1-1; 8 bases line up with TRBD1. Sequences were obtained from CD4+ T cells from blood. The receptor was isolated from a human donor with classical Hodgkin lymphoma. CDR3 region: CAFNPGQDTEAFF. The CDR3 DNA sequence: TGTGCCTTTAACCCGGGACAGGACACTGAAGCTTTCTTT.